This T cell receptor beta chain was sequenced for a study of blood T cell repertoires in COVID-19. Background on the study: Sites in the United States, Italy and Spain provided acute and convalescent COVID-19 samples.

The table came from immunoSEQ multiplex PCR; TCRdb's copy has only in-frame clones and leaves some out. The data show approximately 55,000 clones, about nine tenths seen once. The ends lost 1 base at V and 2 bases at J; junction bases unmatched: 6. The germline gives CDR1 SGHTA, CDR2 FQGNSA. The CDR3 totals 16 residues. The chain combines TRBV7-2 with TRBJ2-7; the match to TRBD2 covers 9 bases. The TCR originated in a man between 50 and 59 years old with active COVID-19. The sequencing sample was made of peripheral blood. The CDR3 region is CASSLVAGGVPYEQYF. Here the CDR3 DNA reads TGTGCCAGCAGCTTAGTCGCGGGAGGGGTCCCCTACGAGCAGTACTTC.